The rows below give T cell receptor beta chains drawn from one sample of a study of control samples from healthy donors and cancer patients. Clones were read by immunoSEQ multiplex PCR, and TCRdb kept only the in-frame ones, dropping some. The sample yields about 170,000 clones, about nine tenths seen once. Sequencing was carried out using blood. Source of these receptors: a woman in her 30s in good health. CDR3s include the opening cysteine and the closing phenylalanine or tryptophan. Each record gives: clone size, J gene, V gene, D gene, CDR3 DNA, CDR3 protein. D genes are given only for firm matches. Size values are once, few and many counts, or a class for expanded clones, and some rows have none.

clone size: -
J gene: TRBJ2-7
V gene: TRBV4-2
D gene: TRBD2
CDR3 DNA: TGTGCCAGCAGCCAAGATCACGGGAGGGCCTACGAGCAGTACTTC
CDR3 protein: CASSQDHGRAYEQYF

clone size: -
J gene: TRBJ1-1
V gene: TRBV28
D gene: TRBD1
CDR3 DNA: TGTGCCAGCAGTTTACCGGGACAGGGGACGGCTTTCTTT
CDR3 protein: CASSLPGQGTAFF

clone size: -
J gene: TRBJ1-3
V gene: TRBV7-3
D gene: TRBD1
CDR3 DNA: TGTGCCAGCTCAGGGGGACCTGGAAACACCATATATTTT
CDR3 protein: CASSGGPGNTIYF

clone size: few
J gene: TRBJ1-5
V gene: TRBV27
D gene: -
CDR3 DNA: TGTGCCAGCAGTCCTCAGGGAGGGTGGAGCAATCAGCCCCAGCATTTT
CDR3 protein: CASSPQGGWSNQPQHF

clone size: -
J gene: TRBJ1-5
V gene: TRBV18
D gene: TRBD1
CDR3 DNA: TGTGCCAGCTCACCATCGGCGCAGGGGGCATATCAGCCCCAGCATTTT
CDR3 protein: CASSPSAQGAYQPQHF

clone size: -
J gene: TRBJ1-2
V gene: TRBV3-1/TRBV3-2
D gene: -
CDR3 DNA: TGTGCCAGCAGCCAACAGGGATATGGCTACACCTTC
CDR3 protein: CASSQQGYGYTF

clone size: many
J gene: TRBJ1-5
V gene: TRBV2
D gene: TRBD1
CDR3 DNA: TGTGCCAGCAGCGGACAGGGGCAGGTTAGCAATCAGCCCCAGCATTTT
CDR3 protein: CASSGQGQVSNQPQHF

clone size: -
J gene: TRBJ1-5
V gene: TRBV12-5
D gene: -
CDR3 DNA: -
CDR3 protein: CASGLGMGGNNQPQHF

clone size: -
J gene: TRBJ1-3
V gene: TRBV16
D gene: -
CDR3 DNA: TGTGCCAGCAGCCAATCGTGGACAGCTGGAAACACCATATATTTT
CDR3 protein: CASSQSWTAGNTIYF

clone size: -
J gene: TRBJ2-5
V gene: TRBV19
D gene: TRBD2
CDR3 DNA: TGTGCCAGTAGTCCGGGACTAGAGGTAGAGACCCAGTACTTC
CDR3 protein: CASSPGLEVETQYF

clone size: -
J gene: TRBJ1-1
V gene: TRBV25-1
D gene: -
CDR3 DNA: TGTGCCAGCAGTGAATATACGAACACTGAAGCTTTCTTT
CDR3 protein: CASSEYTNTEAFF

clone size: -
J gene: TRBJ2-5
V gene: TRBV4-2
D gene: -
CDR3 DNA: TGTGCCAGCAGCCAAGATCAGTACCAAGAGACCCAGTACTTC
CDR3 protein: CASSQDQYQETQYF

clone size: few
J gene: TRBJ1-1
V gene: TRBV14
D gene: TRBD1
CDR3 DNA: TGTGCCAGCAGCCAAGAATGGAAAAGGGGGCTGTTTTGGGCCACTGAAGCTTTCTTT
CDR3 protein: CASSQEWKRGLFWATEAFF

clone size: -
J gene: TRBJ1-4
V gene: TRBV10-2
D gene: -
CDR3 DNA: TGCGCCAGCAGCGAGTATAGGGGAGGAACTAATGAAAAACTGTTTTTT
CDR3 protein: CASSEYRGGTNEKLFF

clone size: -
J gene: TRBJ1-1
V gene: TRBV6-5
D gene: TRBD1
CDR3 DNA: TGTGCCAGCAAGACAGGGGGCGGCACTGAAGCTTTCTTT
CDR3 protein: CASKTGGGTEAFF

clone size: -
J gene: TRBJ2-7
V gene: TRBV4-3
D gene: TRBD2
CDR3 DNA: TGCGCCAGCAGCCAAGAGACTAGCGGGAGTTACGAGCAGTACTTC
CDR3 protein: CASSQETSGSYEQYF

clone size: -
J gene: TRBJ2-1
V gene: TRBV19
D gene: -
CDR3 DNA: TGTGCCAGTAGTATAGCTGGTCCTCCGAGCTCCTACAATGAGCAGTTCTTC
CDR3 protein: CASSIAGPPSSYNEQFF

clone size: -
J gene: TRBJ2-1
V gene: TRBV5-1
D gene: -
CDR3 DNA: TGCGCCAGCAGCTTAGCTCCCGTCAATGAGCAGTTCTTC
CDR3 protein: CASSLAPVNEQFF

clone size: -
J gene: TRBJ2-2
V gene: TRBV7-2
D gene: -
CDR3 DNA: TGTGCCAGCAGCTTAGTGGGGGGGCCCACCGGGGAGCTGTTTTTT
CDR3 protein: CASSLVGGPTGELFF

clone size: -
J gene: TRBJ1-4
V gene: TRBV18
D gene: TRBD1
CDR3 DNA: TGTGCCAGCTCAGACTCCGGGACAGGGACGGGAAAACTGTTTTTT
CDR3 protein: CASSDSGTGTGKLFF

clone size: -
J gene: TRBJ2-1
V gene: TRBV21-1
D gene: -
CDR3 DNA: TGTGCCAGCAGCAAAGTTGATGAGCAGTTCTTC
CDR3 protein: CASSKVDEQFF

clone size: -
J gene: TRBJ1-6
V gene: TRBV6-1
D gene: -
CDR3 DNA: TGTGCCAGCAGTGAATCCGGGGGGAATTTACCCCTCCACTTT
CDR3 protein: CASSESGGNLPLHF

clone size: -
J gene: TRBJ2-3
V gene: TRBV7-3
D gene: -
CDR3 DNA: TGTGCCAGCAGTCCGGACTATACTAGCACAGATACGCAGTATTTT
CDR3 protein: CASSPDYTSTDTQYF

clone size: -
J gene: TRBJ2-5
V gene: TRBV7-8
D gene: TRBD2
CDR3 DNA: TGTGCCAGCAGCCCGACTAGCGGGAGTAGGGCCCAGTACTTC
CDR3 protein: CASSPTSGSRAQYF

clone size: few
J gene: TRBJ1-6
V gene: TRBV28
D gene: -
CDR3 DNA: TGTGCCAGCAGTTTAGAGACCAGGGGTGTCTATAATTCACCCCTCCACTTT
CDR3 protein: CASSLETRGVYNSPLHF

clone size: few
J gene: TRBJ1-1
V gene: TRBV7-8
D gene: TRBD1
CDR3 DNA: TGTGCCAGCAGCTTATGGGGGCAGGGGGACACTGAAGCTTTCTTT
CDR3 protein: CASSLWGQGDTEAFF

clone size: -
J gene: TRBJ1-2
V gene: TRBV4-2
D gene: TRBD1
CDR3 DNA: TGTGCCAGCAGCCAAGCACAGGGGAACTATGGCTACACCTTC
CDR3 protein: CASSQAQGNYGYTF

clone size: -
J gene: TRBJ1-4
V gene: TRBV2
D gene: TRBD1
CDR3 DNA: TGTGCCAGCAGTCCCGGGACAGGGGGCGAAAAACTGTTTTTT
CDR3 protein: CASSPGTGGEKLFF

clone size: -
J gene: TRBJ2-3
V gene: TRBV6-1
D gene: TRBD2
CDR3 DNA: TGTGCCAGCAGTGAAGGGGCGGGGGGGCCAAATACGCAGTATTTT
CDR3 protein: CASSEGAGGPNTQYF

clone size: -
J gene: TRBJ2-7
V gene: TRBV12-5
D gene: TRBD1
CDR3 DNA: TGTGCTAGTGGTTTGTCCGGGACAGGGATACTATACTTC
CDR3 protein: CASGLSGTGILYF

clone size: -
J gene: TRBJ2-7
V gene: TRBV18
D gene: -
CDR3 DNA: TGTGCCAGCTCACCATGGGGCTCCTACGAGCAGTACTTC
CDR3 protein: CASSPWGSYEQYF

clone size: -
J gene: TRBJ2-2
V gene: TRBV9
D gene: -
CDR3 DNA: TGTGCCAGCAGCGAAAGGACTACCCCGGGCACCGGGGAGCTGTTTTTT
CDR3 protein: CASSERTTPGTGELFF

clone size: -
J gene: TRBJ2-1
V gene: TRBV9
D gene: TRBD1
CDR3 DNA: TGTGCCAGCAGCCCCCGGACAGGGAGCTCCTACAATGAGCAGTTCTTC
CDR3 protein: CASSPRTGSSYNEQFF

clone size: -
J gene: TRBJ2-5
V gene: TRBV28
D gene: TRBD2
CDR3 DNA: TGTGCCAGCACTAAAACTAGCGGGAGTCGAGAGACCCAGTACTTC
CDR3 protein: CASTKTSGSRETQYF

clone size: -
J gene: TRBJ1-2
V gene: TRBV6-2/TRBV6-3
D gene: TRBD1
CDR3 DNA: TGTGCCAGCAGTTTCCGACAGGGCCTTAACTATGGCTACACCTTC
CDR3 protein: CASSFRQGLNYGYTF

clone size: -
J gene: TRBJ2-3
V gene: TRBV5-6
D gene: -
CDR3 DNA: TGTGCCAGCAGCTGGGACACGCGCACAGATACGCAGTATTTT
CDR3 protein: CASSWDTRTDTQYF

clone size: -
J gene: TRBJ2-5
V gene: TRBV24-1
D gene: -
CDR3 DNA: TGTGCCACCAGTGATTTTGTCAGGGGAGTCGAGACCCAGTACTTC
CDR3 protein: CATSDFVRGVETQYF

clone size: -
J gene: TRBJ2-7
V gene: TRBV12-3/TRBV12-4
D gene: -
CDR3 DNA: TGTGCCAGCAGCCGACAGTCCTACGAGCAGTACTTC
CDR3 protein: CASSRQSYEQYF